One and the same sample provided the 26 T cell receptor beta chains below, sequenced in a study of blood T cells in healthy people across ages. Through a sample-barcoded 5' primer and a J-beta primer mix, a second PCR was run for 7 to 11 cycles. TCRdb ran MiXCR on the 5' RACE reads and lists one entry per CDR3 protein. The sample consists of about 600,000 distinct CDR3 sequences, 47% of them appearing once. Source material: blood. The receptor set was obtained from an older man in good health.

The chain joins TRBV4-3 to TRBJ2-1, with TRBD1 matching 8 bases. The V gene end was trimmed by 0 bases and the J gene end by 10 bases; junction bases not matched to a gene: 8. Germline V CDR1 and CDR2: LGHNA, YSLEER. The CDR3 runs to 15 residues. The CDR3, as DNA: TGCGCCAGCAGCCAAGATTATTGGACAGGGCCCGAGCAGTTCTTC. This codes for CASSQDYWTGPEQFF.

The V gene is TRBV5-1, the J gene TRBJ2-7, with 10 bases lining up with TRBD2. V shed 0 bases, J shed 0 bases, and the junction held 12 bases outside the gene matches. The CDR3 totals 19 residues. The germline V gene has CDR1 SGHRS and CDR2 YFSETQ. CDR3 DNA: TGCGCCAGCAGCTTGGCCCCTAGCGGGGGCCGAACTCTCTCCTACGAGCAGTACTTC. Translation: CASSLAPSGGRTLSYEQYF.

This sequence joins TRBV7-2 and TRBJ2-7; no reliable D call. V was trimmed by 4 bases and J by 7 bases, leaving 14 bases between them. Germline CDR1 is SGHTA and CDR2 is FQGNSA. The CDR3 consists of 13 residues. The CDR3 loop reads CASSSSSGREQYF. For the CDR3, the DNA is TGTGCCAGCAGCTCCAGTTCCGGACGGGAGCAGTACTTC.

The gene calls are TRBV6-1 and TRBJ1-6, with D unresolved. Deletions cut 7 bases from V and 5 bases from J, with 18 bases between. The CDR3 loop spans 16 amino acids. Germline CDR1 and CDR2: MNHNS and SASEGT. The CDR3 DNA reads TGTGCCAGCAAACCCTCACGGGCCGTCGATAATTCACCCCTCCACTTT. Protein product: CASKPSRAVDNSPLHF.

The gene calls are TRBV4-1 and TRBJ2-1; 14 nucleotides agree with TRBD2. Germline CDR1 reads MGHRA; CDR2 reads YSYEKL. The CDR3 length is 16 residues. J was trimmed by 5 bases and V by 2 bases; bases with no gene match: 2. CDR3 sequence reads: CASSQPGLAGDNEQFF. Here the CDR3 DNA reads TGCGCCAGCAGCCAACCGGGACTAGCGGGGGACAATGAGCAGTTCTTC.

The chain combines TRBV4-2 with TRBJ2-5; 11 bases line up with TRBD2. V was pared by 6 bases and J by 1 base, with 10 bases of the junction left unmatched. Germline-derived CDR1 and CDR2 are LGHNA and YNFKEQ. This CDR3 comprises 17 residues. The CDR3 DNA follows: TGTGCCAGCAGAGAAAGCGGGACTAGCGGCCTCCAAGAGACCCAGTACTTC. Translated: CASRESGTSGLQETQYF.

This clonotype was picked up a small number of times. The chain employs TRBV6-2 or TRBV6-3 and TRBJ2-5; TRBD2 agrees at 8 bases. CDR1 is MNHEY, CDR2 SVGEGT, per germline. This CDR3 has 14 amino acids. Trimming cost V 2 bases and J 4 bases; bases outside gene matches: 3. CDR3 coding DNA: TGTGCCAGCAGTTACGGACTAGCCGGAGAGACCCAGTACTTC. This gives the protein CASSYGLAGETQYF.

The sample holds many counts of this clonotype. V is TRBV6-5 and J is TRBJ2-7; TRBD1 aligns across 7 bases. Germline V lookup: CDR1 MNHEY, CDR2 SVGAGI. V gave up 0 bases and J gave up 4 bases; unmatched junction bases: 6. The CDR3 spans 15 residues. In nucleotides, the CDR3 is TGTGCCAGCAGTTACTCGAGGGGACAGATATACGAGCAGTACTTC. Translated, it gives CASSYSRGQIYEQYF.

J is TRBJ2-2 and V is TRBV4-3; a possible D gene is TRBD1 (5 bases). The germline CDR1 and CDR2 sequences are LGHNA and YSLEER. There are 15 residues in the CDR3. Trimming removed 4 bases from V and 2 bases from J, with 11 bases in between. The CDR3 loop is CASSPEWTNTGELFF. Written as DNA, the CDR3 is TGCGCCAGCAGCCCAGAATGGACAAACACCGGGGAGCTGTTTTTT.

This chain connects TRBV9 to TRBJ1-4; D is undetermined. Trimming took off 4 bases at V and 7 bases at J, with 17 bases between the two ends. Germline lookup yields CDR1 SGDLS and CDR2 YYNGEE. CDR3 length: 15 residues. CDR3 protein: CASSPNPGFPEKLFF. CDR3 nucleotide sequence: TGTGCCAGCAGCCCAAACCCAGGTTTTCCTGAAAAACTGTTTTTT.

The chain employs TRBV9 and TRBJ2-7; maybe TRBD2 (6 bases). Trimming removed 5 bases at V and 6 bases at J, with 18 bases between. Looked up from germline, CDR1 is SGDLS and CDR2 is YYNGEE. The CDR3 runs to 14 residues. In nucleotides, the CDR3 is TGTGCCAGCAGGACTTGGAGGGCGAACAGCGAGCAGTACTTC. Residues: CASRTWRANSEQYF.

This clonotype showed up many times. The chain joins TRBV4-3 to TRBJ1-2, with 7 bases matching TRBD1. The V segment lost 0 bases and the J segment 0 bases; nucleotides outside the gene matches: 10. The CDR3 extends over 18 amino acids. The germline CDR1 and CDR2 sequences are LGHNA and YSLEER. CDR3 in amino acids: CASSQDRSGGSANYGYTF. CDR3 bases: TGCGCCAGCAGCCAAGATCGGTCAGGGGGTAGTGCTAACTATGGCTACACCTTC.

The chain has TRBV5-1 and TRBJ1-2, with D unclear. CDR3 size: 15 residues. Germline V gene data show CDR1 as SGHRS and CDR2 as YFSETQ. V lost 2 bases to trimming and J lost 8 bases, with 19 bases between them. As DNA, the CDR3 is TGCGCCAGCAGCTTTTTGGAACGAACGTCCAACGGCTACACCTTC. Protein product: CASSFLERTSNGYTF.

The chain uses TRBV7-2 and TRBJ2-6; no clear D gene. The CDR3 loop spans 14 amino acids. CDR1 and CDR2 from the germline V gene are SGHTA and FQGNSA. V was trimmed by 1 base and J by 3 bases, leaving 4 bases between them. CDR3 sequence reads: CASSLVVGANVLTF. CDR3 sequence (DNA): TGTGCCAGCAGCTTAGTCGTTGGGGCCAACGTCCTGACTTTC. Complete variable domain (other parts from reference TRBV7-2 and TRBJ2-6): GAGVSQSPSNKVTEKGKDVELRCDPISGHTALYWYRQSLGQGLEFLIYFQGNSAPDKSGLPSDRFSAERTGGSVSTLTIQRTQQEDSAVYLCASSLVVGANVLTFGAGSRLTVL.

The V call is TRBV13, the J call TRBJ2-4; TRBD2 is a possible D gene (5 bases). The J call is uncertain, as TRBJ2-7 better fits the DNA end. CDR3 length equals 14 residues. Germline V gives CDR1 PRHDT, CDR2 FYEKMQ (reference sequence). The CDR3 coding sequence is TGTGCCAGCAGCGTCGGGGAGCGTCTTTACGAGCAGTACTTC. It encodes CASSVGERLYEQYF.

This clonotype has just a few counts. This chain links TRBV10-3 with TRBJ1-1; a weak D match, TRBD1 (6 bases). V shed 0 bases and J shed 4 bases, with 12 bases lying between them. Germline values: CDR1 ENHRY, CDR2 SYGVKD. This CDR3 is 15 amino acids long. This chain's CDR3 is CAISESKGGGTEAFF. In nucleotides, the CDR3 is TGTGCCATCAGTGAGTCGAAGGGAGGGGGCACTGAAGCTTTCTTT.

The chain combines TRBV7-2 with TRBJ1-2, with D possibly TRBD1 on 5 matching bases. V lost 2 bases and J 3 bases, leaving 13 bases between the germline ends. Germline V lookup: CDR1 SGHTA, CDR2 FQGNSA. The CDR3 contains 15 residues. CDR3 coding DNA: TGTGCCAGCAGCTTACGGTCAGGGCAACACTATGGCTACACCTTC. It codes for CASSLRSGQHYGYTF.

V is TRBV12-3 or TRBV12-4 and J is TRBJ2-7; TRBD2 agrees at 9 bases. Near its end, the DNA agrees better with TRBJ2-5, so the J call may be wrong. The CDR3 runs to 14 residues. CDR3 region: CASSSSTSGETQYF. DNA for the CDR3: TGTGCCAGCAGTTCATCGACTAGCGGAGAGACCCAGTACTTC.

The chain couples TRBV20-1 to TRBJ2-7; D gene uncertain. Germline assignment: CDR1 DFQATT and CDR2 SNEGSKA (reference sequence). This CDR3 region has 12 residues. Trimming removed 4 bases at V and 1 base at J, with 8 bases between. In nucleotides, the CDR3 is TGCAGTGCTAAGTTTCAGTCCTACGAGCAGTACTTC. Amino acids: CSAKFQSYEQYF.

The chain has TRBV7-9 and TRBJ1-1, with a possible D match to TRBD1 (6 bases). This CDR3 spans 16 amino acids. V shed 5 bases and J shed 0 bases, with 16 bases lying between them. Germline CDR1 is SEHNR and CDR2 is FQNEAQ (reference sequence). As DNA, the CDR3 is TGTGCCAGCAGCCCCCACACAGACAGGATGAACACTGAAGCTTTCTTT. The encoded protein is CASSPHTDRMNTEAFF. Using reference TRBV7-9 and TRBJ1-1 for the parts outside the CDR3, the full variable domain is DTGVSQNPRHKITKRGQNVTFRCDPISEHNRLYWYRQTLGQGPEFLTYFQNEAQLEKSRLLSDRFSAERPKGSFSTLEIQRTEQGDSAMYLCASSPHTDRMNTEAFFGQGTRLTVV.

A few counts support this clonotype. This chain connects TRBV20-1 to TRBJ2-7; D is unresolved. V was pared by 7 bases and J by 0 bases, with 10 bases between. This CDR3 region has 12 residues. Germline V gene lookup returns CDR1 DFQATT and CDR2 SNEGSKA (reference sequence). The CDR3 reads CSVVSSSYEQYF. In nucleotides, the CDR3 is TGCAGTGTTGTCAGTAGCTCCTACGAGCAGTACTTC.

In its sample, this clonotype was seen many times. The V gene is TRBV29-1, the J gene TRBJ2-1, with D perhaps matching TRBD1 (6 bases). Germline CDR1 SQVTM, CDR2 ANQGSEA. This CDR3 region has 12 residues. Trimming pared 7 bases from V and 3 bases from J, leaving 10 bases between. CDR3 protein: CSAYRVYNEQFF. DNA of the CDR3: TGCAGCGCATACAGGGTCTACAATGAGCAGTTCTTC.

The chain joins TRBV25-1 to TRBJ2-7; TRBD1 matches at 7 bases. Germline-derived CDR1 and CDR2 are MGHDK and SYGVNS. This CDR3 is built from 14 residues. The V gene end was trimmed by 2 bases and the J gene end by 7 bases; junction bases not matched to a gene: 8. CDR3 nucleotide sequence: TGTGCCAGCAGTGAAAGGACAGGCTACAATGAGCAGTACTTC. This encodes CASSERTGYNEQYF.

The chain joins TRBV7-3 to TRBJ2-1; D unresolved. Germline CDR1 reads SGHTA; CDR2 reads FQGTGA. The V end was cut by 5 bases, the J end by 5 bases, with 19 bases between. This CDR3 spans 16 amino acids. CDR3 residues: CASSPRTTALDNEQFF. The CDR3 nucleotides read TGTGCCAGCAGCCCCAGGACCACGGCCTTGGACAATGAGCAGTTCTTC.

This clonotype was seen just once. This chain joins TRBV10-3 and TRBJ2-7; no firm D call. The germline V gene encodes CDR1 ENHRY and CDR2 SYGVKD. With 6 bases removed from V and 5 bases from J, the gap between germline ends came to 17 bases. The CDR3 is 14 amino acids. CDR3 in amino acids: CAISDTLDGDEQYF. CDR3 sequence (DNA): TGTGCCATCAGCGACACCTTGGACGGTGACGAGCAGTACTTC.

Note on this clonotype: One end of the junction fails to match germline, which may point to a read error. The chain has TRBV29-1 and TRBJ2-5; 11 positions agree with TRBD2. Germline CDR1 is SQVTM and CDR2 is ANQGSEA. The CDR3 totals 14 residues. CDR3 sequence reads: CSAIGTSGQDTQYF. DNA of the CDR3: TGCAGCGCTATCGGGACTAGCGGACAAGACACCCAGTACTTC.